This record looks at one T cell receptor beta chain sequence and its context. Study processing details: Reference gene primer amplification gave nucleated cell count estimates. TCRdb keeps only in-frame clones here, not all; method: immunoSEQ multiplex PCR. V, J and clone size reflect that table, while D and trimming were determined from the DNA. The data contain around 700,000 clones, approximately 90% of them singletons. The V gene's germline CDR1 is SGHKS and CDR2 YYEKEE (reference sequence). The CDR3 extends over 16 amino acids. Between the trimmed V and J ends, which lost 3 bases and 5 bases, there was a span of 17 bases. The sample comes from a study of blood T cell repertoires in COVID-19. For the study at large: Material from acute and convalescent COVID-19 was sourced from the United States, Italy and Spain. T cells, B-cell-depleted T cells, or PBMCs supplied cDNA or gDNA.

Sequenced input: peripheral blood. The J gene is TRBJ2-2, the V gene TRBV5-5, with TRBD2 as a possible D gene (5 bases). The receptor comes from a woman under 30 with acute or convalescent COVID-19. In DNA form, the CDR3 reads TGTGCCAGCAGCTCCCCAGAGGGAGTAGAAACCGGGGAGCTGTTTTTT. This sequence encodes CASSSPEGVETGELFF. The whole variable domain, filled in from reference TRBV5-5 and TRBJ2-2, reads DAGVTQSPTHLIKTRGQQVTLRCSPISGHKSVSWYQQVLGQGPQFIFQYYEKEERGRGNFPDRFSARQFPNYSSELNVNALLLGDSALYLCASSSPEGVETGELFFGEGSRLTVL.